What follows are 22 T cell receptor beta chains derived from one specimen sequenced in a study of blood T cell repertoires in COVID-19. The method was immunoSEQ multiplex PCR; TCRdb's version includes in-frame clones alone and lacks a portion of them. The table lists approximately 200,000 clones, roughly 80% of them singletons. What was sequenced was peripheral blood. These receptors were collected from an elderly woman with acute or convalescent COVID-19.

The genes are TRBV4-1 and TRBJ1-6; maybe TRBD1 (5 bases). V was trimmed by 0 bases and J by 11 bases, leaving 14 bases between them. CDR1 and CDR2 (germline): MGHRA, YSYEKL. The CDR3 has 15 residues. The CDR3 DNA reads as TGCGCCAGCAGCCAAGATGGGGCAGGTTTCGCACCCCTCCACTTT. Its protein product is CASSQDGAGFAPLHF.

CDR3 bases: TGTGCCAGTAGTATTCGGACAGCAACTAATGAAAAACTGTTTTTT. This gives the protein CASSIRTATNEKLFF. The V call is TRBV19, the J call TRBJ1-4, with TRBD1 as a possible D gene (6 bases). This CDR3 comprises 15 residues. Trimming pared 3 bases from V and 0 bases from J, leaving 8 bases between. The germline gives CDR1 LNHDA, CDR2 SQIVND (reference sequence).

The chain links TRBV5-1 to TRBJ2-3; weak D call: TRBD1 (5 bases). This CDR3 region has 15 residues. Trimming left V 0 bases short and J 4 bases short, with 12 bases between. Germline values: CDR1 SGHRS, CDR2 YFSETQ. The CDR3 protein is CASSLDRNLADTQYF. The CDR3 bases are TGCGCCAGCAGCTTGGACAGGAATCTAGCAGATACGCAGTATTTT.

In this sample, this clone turned up a few times. CDR3 bases: TGTGCCAGCAGCTTATCGGGAGCCGTAGTGGCTGAAGCTTTCTTT. It yields the protein CASSLSGAVVAEAFF. This chain links TRBV7-3 with TRBJ1-1; no clear D. Germline-derived CDR1 and CDR2 are SGHTA and FQGTGA. CDR3 length: 15 residues. V was trimmed by 2 bases and J by 6 bases, leaving 16 bases between them.

The rearrangement joins TRBV4-1 to TRBJ2-1, with D possibly TRBD2 on 5 matching bases. This CDR3 is built from 13 residues. The germline V and J ends were trimmed by 1 base and 6 bases, with 7 bases remaining between them. The germline V gene has CDR1 MGHRA and CDR2 YSYEKL. CDR3 amino acids: CASSQGGPNEQFF. The CDR3 bases are TGCGCCAGCAGCCAAGGCGGGCCCAATGAGCAGTTCTTC.

The chain links TRBV18 to TRBJ2-3, with 7 bases that match TRBD1. CDR3 length: 17 amino acids. CDR1 and CDR2 from the germline V gene are KGHSH and LQKENI. V dropped 6 bases and J dropped 4; count of bases not matched to a gene: 16. The CDR3, as DNA: TGTGCCAGCTCGCCAGATGCAGGGGGAGTTTCTGCAGATACGCAGTATTTT. The encoded protein is CASSPDAGGVSADTQYF.

V usage is TRBV18 and J usage is TRBJ1-1, with 9 bases matching TRBD1. The V and J ends lost 6 bases and 3 bases, in that order; junction bases with no gene match: 2. Germline values: CDR1 KGHSH, CDR2 LQKENI. The CDR3 has 13 amino acids. The CDR3 nucleotides read TGTGCCAGCTCGCGACAGGGGGACACTGAAGCTTTCTTT. Encoded protein: CASSRQGDTEAFF. The variable domain in full, completed from reference TRBV18 and TRBJ1-1, reads NAGVMQNPRHLVRRRGQEARLRCSPMKGHSHVYWYRQLPEEGLKFMVYLQKENIIDESGMPKERFSAEFPKEGPSILRIQQVVRGDSAAYFCASSRQGDTEAFFGQGTRLTVV.

The chain recombines TRBV6-5 with TRBJ1-2; D unclear. This CDR3 comprises 15 residues. V lost 0 bases and J lost 0, with 8 bases in between. Germline V gene lookup returns CDR1 MNHEY and CDR2 SVGAGI. The chain's CDR3 is CASSYSPVPNYGYTF. CDR3 in DNA: TGTGCCAGCAGTTACTCCCCAGTCCCTAACTATGGCTACACCTTC.

V gene TRBV6-5 combines with J gene TRBJ2-2; tentatively, D is TRBD1 (5 bases). Trimming pared 7 bases from V and 4 bases from J, leaving 13 bases between. The CDR3 runs 14 residues. CDR1 is MNHEY, CDR2 SVGAGI, per germline. The CDR3 bases are TGTGCCAGCAAAGTCTACGACAGCACCGGGGAGCTGTTTTTT. It codes for CASKVYDSTGELFF.

The chain employs TRBV5-8 and TRBJ1-2; D uncertain. This CDR3 has 13 residues. The V end lost 4 bases, the J end lost 4 bases, and 11 bases lay between the germline ends. CDR1 is SGHTS, CDR2 YDEGEE, per germline. CDR3 bases: TGTGCCAGCAGCCTCCGGGAACGCTATGGCTACACCTTC. It yields the protein CASSLRERYGYTF. The whole variable domain, remainder taken from reference TRBV5-8 and TRBJ1-2, is EAGVTQSPTHLIKTRGQQATLRCSPISGHTSVYWYQQALGLGLQFLLWYDEGEERNRGNFPPRFSGRQFPNYSSELNVNALELEDSALYLCASSLRERYGYTFGSGTRLTVV.

This sequence joins TRBV25-1 and TRBJ2-7; 7 bases are a match to TRBD1. The V segment lost 3 bases and the J segment 2 bases; nucleotides outside the gene matches: 4. CDR1 and CDR2 (germline): MGHDK, SYGVNS. CDR3 length: 14 amino acids. The CDR3 sequence is CASSETGFPYEQYF. The CDR3, as DNA: TGTGCCAGCAGTGAGACAGGGTTCCCCTACGAGCAGTACTTC.

A single count supports this clone. This chain links TRBV19 with TRBJ1-2; 7 nucleotides match TRBD1. Trimming at V came to 7 bases and at J to 8 bases, leaving 10 bases not matched to a gene. Germline CDR1 and CDR2: LNHDA and SQIVND (reference sequence). The CDR3 has 13 amino acids. The CDR3 loop is CASTQDRVLGYTF. The CDR3 bases are TGTGCCAGTACTCAAGACAGGGTTTTAGGCTACACCTTC.

The J gene is TRBJ2-1, the V gene TRBV10-3; 11 nucleotides match TRBD2. V lost 0 bases to trimming and J lost 3 bases; unmatched junction nucleotides: 7. The CDR3 spans 18 residues. Germline CDR1 reads ENHRY; CDR2 reads SYGVKD. CDR3 bases: TGTGCCATCAGTGAGTCGGGTAGCGGGAGGGCGAGCTACAATGAGCAGTTCTTC. Encoded protein: CAISESGSGRASYNEQFF.

In DNA, the CDR3 is TGTGCCAGCAGCTTGGGGGCATCTAATGAAAAACTGTTTTTT. It specifies CASSLGASNEKLFF. The rearrangement joins TRBV13 to TRBJ1-4; possible D gene TRBD1, 6 bases. The CDR3 consists of 14 residues. Trimming shortened V by 3 bases and J by 3 bases, and 8 bases separated the two germline ends. Germline V gene lookup returns CDR1 PRHDT and CDR2 FYEKMQ (reference sequence).

The rearrangement joins TRBV6-5 to TRBJ1-2; 7 positions match TRBD1. Germline CDR1 reads MNHEY; CDR2 reads SVGAGI. J lost 6 bases, V lost 6 bases, and 7 bases had no gene match. The CDR3 has 13 residues. The CDR3 DNA sequence: TGTGCCAGCAGCCGCGGACAGGCCCATGGCTACACCTTC. Protein sequence: CASSRGQAHGYTF.

The J gene is TRBJ2-1, the V gene TRBV27, with a weak D call TRBD2 (5 bases). Trimming took off 2 bases at V and 6 bases at J, with 11 bases between the two ends. The CDR3 totals 14 residues. Germline CDR1 reads MNHEY; CDR2 reads SMNVEV (reference sequence). The CDR3 sequence: CASSLRLGSNEQFF. The CDR3 DNA follows: TGTGCCAGCAGTTTAAGGCTAGGGAGCAATGAGCAGTTCTTC.

The DNA of the CDR3 is TGTGCCAGCGCCACTGGGAGTAACTCCTACAATGAGCAGTTCTTC. Its protein is CASATGSNSYNEQFF. This chain connects TRBV6-5 to TRBJ2-1; the D gene is possibly TRBD2 (5 bases). Trimming cost V 8 bases and J 0 bases, with 14 bases left between them. The CDR3 runs 15 residues. The germline V gene has CDR1 MNHEY and CDR2 SVGAGI.

CDR3 bases: TGTGCCACCAGTGATATTAGCGGGGGTAGCACAGATACGCAGTATTTT. Its protein is CATSDISGGSTDTQYF. This sequence joins TRBV24-1 and TRBJ2-3; TRBD2 matches at 9 bases. The CDR3 covers 16 residues. The junction had 3 bases not matched to a gene; V was cut back by 3 bases and J by 0 bases. Germline V CDR1 and CDR2: KGHDR, SFDVKD.

About this clone itself: The same CDR3 can be traced to other DNA sequences in this sample. This chain links TRBV4-1 with TRBJ1-6; 10 bases are shared with TRBD1. Germline CDR1 reads MGHRA; CDR2 reads YSYEKL. J lost 7 bases, V lost 0 bases, and 3 bases had no gene match. The length of the CDR3 is 16 residues. The CDR3 reads CASSQEGTGVNSPLHF. Here the CDR3 DNA reads TGCGCCAGCAGCCAAGAAGGGACAGGGGTCAATTCACCCCTCCACTTT.

This chain uses TRBV7-9 with TRBJ2-6, with a tentative D call TRBD1 (6 bases). Trimming took 3 bases from V and 2 from J, leaving 11 bases between them. CDR1 is SEHNR, CDR2 FQNEAQ, per germline (reference sequence). The length of the CDR3 is 16 residues. CDR3 coding DNA: TGTGCCAGCAGCTTGATACAGGGAGCTGGGGCCAACGTCCTGACTTTC. Its translation: CASSLIQGAGANVLTF.

This chain joins TRBV28 and TRBJ1-5; tentatively, D is TRBD1 (5 bases). Trimming shortened V by 8 bases and J by 0 bases, and 23 bases separated the two germline ends. Germline V lookup: CDR1 MDHEN, CDR2 SYDVKM. This CDR3 has 18 amino acids. CDR3 residues: CASFTTRVGGVSNQPQHF. The CDR3 region has the DNA TGTGCCAGCTTTACGACCCGGGTGGGAGGGGTTAGCAATCAGCCCCAGCATTTT.

The chain joins TRBV5-1 to TRBJ1-2; 12 bases line up with TRBD1. The CDR3 is 15 amino acids. In germline, CDR1 is SGHRS, CDR2 YFSETQ. Unmatched junction bases numbered 6, after V lost 3 bases and J lost 6 bases. CDR3 region: CASSSRDRGLDGYTF. DNA of the CDR3: TGCGCCAGCAGCTCCCGGGACAGGGGGCTGGATGGCTACACCTTC.